A single T cell receptor (beta chain) is shown here with its context. Its specificity is unknown. Germline CDR1 reads MDHEN; CDR2 reads SYDVKM. This CDR3 is built from 16 residues. The V gene lost 7 bases and the J gene lost 0 bases, with 15 bases spanning the gap. This sample is drawn from a study of blood T cells in healthy people across ages. Findings and caveats of the study: Whereas aged donors had fewer naive CD4+ cells, long-lived donors had more of them and higher diversity.

With a J-beta primer mix and a sample-barcoded 5' primer, a second PCR ran about 7 to 12 cycles. TCRdb itself ran the 5' RACE reads through MiXCR, one entry per CDR3 protein. The top ten hold around 23% of the sample, which has around 2 million distinct CDR3 sequences, around 42% seen once. Sequencing was done on a sample of blood. This chain connects TRBV28 to TRBJ2-2; maybe TRBD1 (5 bases). The clonotype comes from a human donor in good health. The CDR3 loop is CASIPRTIPNTGELFF. As DNA, the CDR3 is TGTGCCAGCATCCCCAGGACAATACCGAACACCGGGGAGCTGTTTTTT.